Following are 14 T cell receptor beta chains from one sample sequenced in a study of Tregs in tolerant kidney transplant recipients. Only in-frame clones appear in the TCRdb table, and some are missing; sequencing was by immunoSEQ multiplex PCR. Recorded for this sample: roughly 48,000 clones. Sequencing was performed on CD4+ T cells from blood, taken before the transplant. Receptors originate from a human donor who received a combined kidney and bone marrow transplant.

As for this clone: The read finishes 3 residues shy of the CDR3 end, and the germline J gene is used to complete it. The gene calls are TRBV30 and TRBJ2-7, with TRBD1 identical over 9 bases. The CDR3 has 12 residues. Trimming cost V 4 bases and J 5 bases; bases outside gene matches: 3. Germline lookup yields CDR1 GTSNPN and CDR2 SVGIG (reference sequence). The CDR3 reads CAWNRGRDEQYF. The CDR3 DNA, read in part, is TGTGCCTGGAACAGGGGGCGCGACGAG.

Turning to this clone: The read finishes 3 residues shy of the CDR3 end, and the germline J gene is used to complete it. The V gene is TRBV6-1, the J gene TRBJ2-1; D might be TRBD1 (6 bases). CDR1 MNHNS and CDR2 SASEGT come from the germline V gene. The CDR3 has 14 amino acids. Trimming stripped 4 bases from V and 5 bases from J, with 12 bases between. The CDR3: CASSARGQDNEQFF. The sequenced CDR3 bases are TGTGCCAGCAGTGCAAGGGGACAAGACAATGAG.

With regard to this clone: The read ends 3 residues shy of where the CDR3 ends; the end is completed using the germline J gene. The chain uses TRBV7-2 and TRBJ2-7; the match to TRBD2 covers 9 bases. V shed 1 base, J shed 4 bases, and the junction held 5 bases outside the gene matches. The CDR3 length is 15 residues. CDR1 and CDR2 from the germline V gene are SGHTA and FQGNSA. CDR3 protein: CASSLGRTSVYEQYF. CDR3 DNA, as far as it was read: TGTGCCAGCAGCTTAGGTCGGACTAGCGTTTACGAG.

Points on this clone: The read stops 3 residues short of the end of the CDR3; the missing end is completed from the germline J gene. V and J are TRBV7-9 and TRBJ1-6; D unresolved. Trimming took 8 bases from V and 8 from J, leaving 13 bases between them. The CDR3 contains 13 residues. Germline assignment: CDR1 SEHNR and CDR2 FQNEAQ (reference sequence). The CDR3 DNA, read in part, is TGTGCCAGCGCTTTAAACGGGGATTCACCC. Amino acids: CASALNGDSP. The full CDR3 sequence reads CASALNGDSPLHF.

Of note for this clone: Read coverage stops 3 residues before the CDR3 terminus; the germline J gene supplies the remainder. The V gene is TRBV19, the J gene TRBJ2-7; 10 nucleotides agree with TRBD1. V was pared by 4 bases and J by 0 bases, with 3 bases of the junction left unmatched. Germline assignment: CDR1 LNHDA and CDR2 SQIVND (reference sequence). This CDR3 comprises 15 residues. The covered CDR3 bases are TGTGCCAGTAGTAAGGGGACAGGGGTCTCCTACGAG. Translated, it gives CASSKGTGVSYE. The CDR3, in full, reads CASSKGTGVSYEQYF.

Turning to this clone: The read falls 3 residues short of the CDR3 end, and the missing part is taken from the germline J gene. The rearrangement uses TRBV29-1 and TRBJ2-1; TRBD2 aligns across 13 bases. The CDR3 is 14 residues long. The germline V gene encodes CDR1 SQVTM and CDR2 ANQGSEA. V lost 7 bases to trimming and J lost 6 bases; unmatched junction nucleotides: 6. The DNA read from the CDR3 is TGCAGCGCCCCGACTAGCGGGAGGTCCAATGAG. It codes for CSAPTSGRSNE. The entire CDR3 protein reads CSAPTSGRSNEQFF.

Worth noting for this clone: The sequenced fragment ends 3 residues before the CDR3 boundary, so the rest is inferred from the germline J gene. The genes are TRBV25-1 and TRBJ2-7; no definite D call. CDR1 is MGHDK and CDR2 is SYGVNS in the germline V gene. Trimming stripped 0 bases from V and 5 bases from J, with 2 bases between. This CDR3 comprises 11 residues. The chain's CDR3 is CASSEYNEQYF. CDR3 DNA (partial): TGTGCCAGCAGTGAATACAACGAG.

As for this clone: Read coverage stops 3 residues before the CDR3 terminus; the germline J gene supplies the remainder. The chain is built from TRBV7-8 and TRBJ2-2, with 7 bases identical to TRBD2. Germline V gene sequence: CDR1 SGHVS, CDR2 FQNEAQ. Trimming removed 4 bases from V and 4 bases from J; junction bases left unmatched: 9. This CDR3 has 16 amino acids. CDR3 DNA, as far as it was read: TGTGCCAGCAGCTCCCCGGGCGGGAGACTCACCGGGGAG. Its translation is CASSSPGGRLTGE. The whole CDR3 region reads CASSSPGGRLTGELFF.

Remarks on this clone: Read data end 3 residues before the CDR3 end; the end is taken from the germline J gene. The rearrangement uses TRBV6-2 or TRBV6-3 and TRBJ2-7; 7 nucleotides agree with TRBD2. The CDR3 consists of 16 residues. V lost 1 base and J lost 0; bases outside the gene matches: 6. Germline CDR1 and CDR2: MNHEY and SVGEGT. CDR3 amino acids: CASSYFWREPSYEQYF. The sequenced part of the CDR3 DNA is TGTGCCAGCAGTTACTTTTGGCGGGAGCCCTCCTACGAG.

The CDR3 sequence: CASSKVTGNTEAFF. The part of the CDR3 DNA that was read is TGTGCCAGTAGTAAGGTGACGGGGAACACTGAA. The genes are TRBV19 and TRBJ1-1; no definite D call. The CDR3 extends 3 residues past the end of the read, so its final part is completed from the germline J gene. V was shortened by 4 bases and J by 1 base, with 10 bases between the two germline ends. The CDR3 contains 14 residues. Germline V gives CDR1 LNHDA, CDR2 SQIVND (reference sequence).

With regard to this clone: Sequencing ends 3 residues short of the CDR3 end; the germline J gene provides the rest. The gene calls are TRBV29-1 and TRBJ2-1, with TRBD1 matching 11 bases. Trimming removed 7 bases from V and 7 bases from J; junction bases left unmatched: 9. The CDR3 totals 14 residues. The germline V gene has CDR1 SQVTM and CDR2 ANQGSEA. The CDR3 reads CSARTGGLFNEQFF. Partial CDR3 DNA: TGCAGCGCACGGACAGGGGGCCTTTTTAATGAG.

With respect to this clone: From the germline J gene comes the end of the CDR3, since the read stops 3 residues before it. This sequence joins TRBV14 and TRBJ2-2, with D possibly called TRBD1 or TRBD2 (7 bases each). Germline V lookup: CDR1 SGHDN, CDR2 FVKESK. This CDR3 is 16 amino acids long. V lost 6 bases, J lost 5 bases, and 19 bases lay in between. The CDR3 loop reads CASSKREGARTGELFF. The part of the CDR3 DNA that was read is TGTGCCAGCAGTAAAAGGGAGGGGGCGAGGACCGGGGAG.

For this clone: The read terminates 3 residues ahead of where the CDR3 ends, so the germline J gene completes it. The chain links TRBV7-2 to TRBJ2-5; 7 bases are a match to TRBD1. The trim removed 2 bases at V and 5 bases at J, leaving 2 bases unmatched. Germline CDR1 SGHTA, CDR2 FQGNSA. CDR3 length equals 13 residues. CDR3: CASSLNRGETQYF. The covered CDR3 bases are TGTGCCAGCAGCTTAAACAGGGGTGAGACC. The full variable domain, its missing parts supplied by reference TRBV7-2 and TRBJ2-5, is GAGVSQSPSNKVTEKGKDVELRCDPISGHTALYWYRQSLGQGLEFLIYFQGNSAPDKSGLPSDRFSAERTGGSVSTLTIQRTQQEDSAVYLCASSLNRGETQYFGPGTRLLVL.

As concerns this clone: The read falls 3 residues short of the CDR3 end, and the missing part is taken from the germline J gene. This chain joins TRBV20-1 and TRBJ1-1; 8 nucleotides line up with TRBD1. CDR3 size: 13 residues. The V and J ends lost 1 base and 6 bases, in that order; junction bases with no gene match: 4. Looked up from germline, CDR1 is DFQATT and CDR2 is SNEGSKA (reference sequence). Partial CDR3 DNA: TGCAGTGCTAGAGTCAGGGGGCGGTCTGAA. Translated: CSARVRGRSE. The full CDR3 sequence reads CSARVRGRSEAFF.